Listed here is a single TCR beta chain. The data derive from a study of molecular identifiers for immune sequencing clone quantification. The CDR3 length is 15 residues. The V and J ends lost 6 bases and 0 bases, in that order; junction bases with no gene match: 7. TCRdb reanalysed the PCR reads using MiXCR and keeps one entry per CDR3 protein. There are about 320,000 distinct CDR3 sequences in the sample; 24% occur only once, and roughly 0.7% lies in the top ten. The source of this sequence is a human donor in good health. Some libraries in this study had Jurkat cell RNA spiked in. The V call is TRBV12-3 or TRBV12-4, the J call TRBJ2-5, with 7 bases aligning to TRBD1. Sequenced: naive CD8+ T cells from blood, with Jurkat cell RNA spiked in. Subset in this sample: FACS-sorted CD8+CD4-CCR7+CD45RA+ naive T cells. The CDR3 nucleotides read TGTGCCAGCAGCACCTGGGACAGCGACCAAGAGACCCAGTACTTC. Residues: CASSTWDSDQETQYF.